This TCR beta chain was recovered during a study of cytomegalovirus exposure and HLA in healthy donors. In the study overall: For the approximately 390 genotyped donors, approximately 82% fell within the Caucasian-associated ancestry cluster. Findings and limits, study-wide: Altogether, about 160 TCR beta chains were recorded as cytomegalovirus-associated. The likely explanation for a cluster of highly shared sequence variants was sequencing artifact.

Germline V gene data show CDR1 as MNHEY and CDR2 as SMNVEV (reference sequence). The CDR3 runs to 14 residues. With 5 bases removed from V and 5 bases from J, the gap between germline ends came to 15 bases. With 60 Vbeta and 13 Jbeta primers, the PCR was carried out. Method: immunoSEQ multiplex PCR; TCRdb's copy keeps in-frame clones and lacks some. The table records 150,000 to 200,000 clones, around 79% of them present only once. About this clone itself: Its specificity is unknown.

The TCR sequence derives from a woman aged 45-65 years in good health and CMV-seronegative. V gene TRBV27 combines with J gene TRBJ1-1, with a weak D call TRBD1 (6 bases). The sample was PBMCs. The CDR3 here is CASSPTAGVTEAFF. CDR3 in DNA: TGTGCCAGCAGTCCCACTGCAGGGGTTACTGAAGCTTTCTTT.